This record looks at one T cell receptor beta chain sequence and its context. The data are from a study of control samples from healthy donors and cancer patients. Sequencing was performed with immunoSEQ multiplex PCR; in TCRdb, only in-frame clones are kept and a portion is missing. The sample consists of some 200,000 clones, 85% to 95% of them appearing once. The CDR3 length is 12 residues. With V trimmed by 3 bases and J by 6 bases, 1 base remained unmatched. Germline V lookup: CDR1 SEHNR, CDR2 FQNEAQ (reference sequence). Sequencing was carried out using blood. This sequence was found in a man younger than 35 in good health. The rearrangement links TRBV7-9 to TRBJ2-7, with 8 bases that match TRBD1. CDR3 nucleotides: TGTGCCAGCAGCTTGACAGGGGCCGAGCAGTACTTC. Protein: CASSLTGAEQYF.